These 28 T cell receptor beta chains were sequenced from one sample in a study of cytomegalovirus exposure and HLA in healthy donors. Primers: 60 Vbeta forward and 13 Jbeta reverse. Profiled with immunoSEQ multiplex PCR; TCRdb holds only in-frame clones, not every one. This table has about 110,000 clones, 77% appearing once. Input material: PBMCs. Receptors were obtained from a woman in her thirties or forties in good health and CMV-seropositive.

The rearrangement uses TRBV28 and TRBJ1-5, with 11 bases identical to TRBD1. CDR3 length: 16 amino acids. Germline V lookup: CDR1 MDHEN, CDR2 SYDVKM. After removal of 1 base from V and 5 bases from J, the junction contained 4 bases not matched to a gene. Here the CDR3 DNA reads TGTGCCAGCAGTTTATTCTGGGACAGGGGGTATCAGCCCCAGCATTTT. Translated, it gives CASSLFWDRGYQPQHF.

The rearrangement joins TRBV28 to TRBJ2-3; 14 bases are shared with TRBD2. CDR3 length: 16 amino acids. CDR1 and CDR2 from the germline V gene are MDHEN and SYDVKM. J lost 1 base, V lost 6 bases, and 3 bases had no gene match. CDR3 DNA sequence: TGTGCCAGCAGCACGGGACTAGCGGGGGGCACAGATACGCAGTATTTT. Translating it yields CASSTGLAGGTDTQYF.

The chain is built from TRBV6-5 and TRBJ1-1; TRBD1 might be the D (6 bases). CDR1 and CDR2 (germline): MNHEY, SVGAGI. V lost 4 bases, J lost 5 bases, and 14 bases lay in between. CDR3 size: 14 residues. CDR3 amino acids: CASSSPQGGTEAFF. The CDR3 bases are TGTGCCAGCAGTTCCCCACAGGGAGGGACTGAAGCTTTCTTT.

The CDR3 DNA is TGCGCCAGCAGCTTGGCGGCTAGCGGGACTTTCTACAATGAGCAGTTCTTC. Translated, it gives CASSLAASGTFYNEQFF. V and J are TRBV5-1 and TRBJ2-1, with 9 bases that match TRBD2. The junction had 7 bases not matched to a gene; V was cut back by 0 bases and J by 3 bases. Germline assignment: CDR1 SGHRS and CDR2 YFSETQ. The CDR3 totals 17 residues.

This clone was seen only a few times. The CDR3 bases are TGTGCCAGTAGTAAGCTGGGCGGGGGTTTCTCCGGGGAGCTGTTTTTT. It yields the protein CASSKLGGGFSGELFF. This chain uses TRBV19 with TRBJ2-2; 7 bases map to TRBD2. After removal of 4 bases from V and 6 bases from J, the junction contained 11 bases not matched to a gene. Germline V gene lookup returns CDR1 LNHDA and CDR2 SQIVND (reference sequence). This CDR3 comprises 16 residues.

This clone has a handful of counts. The rearrangement uses TRBV27 and TRBJ1-5; 8 nucleotides match TRBD1. The J segment lost 4 bases and the V segment lost 5 bases, leaving 7 bases of the junction unmatched. The CDR3 has 15 residues. Germline CDR1 MNHEY, CDR2 SMNVEV (reference sequence). In nucleotides, the CDR3 is TGTGCCAGCAGTCCCAGGGGGCCAGAAAATCAGCCCCAGCATTTT. Translating gives CASSPRGPENQPQHF.

The chain uses TRBV28 and TRBJ2-7; D gene ambiguous. Germline assignment: CDR1 MDHEN and CDR2 SYDVKM. Trimming left V 7 bases short and J 1 base short, with 5 bases between. CDR3 size: 11 residues. As DNA, the CDR3 is TGTGCCAGCATGCGGTCCTACGAGCAGTACTTC. This sequence encodes CASMRSYEQYF.

The chain links TRBV7-9 to TRBJ1-4, with D tentatively TRBD1 (5 bases). The V gene lost 5 bases and the J gene lost 5 bases, with 9 bases spanning the gap. The CDR3 consists of 13 residues. CDR1 and CDR2 (germline): SEHNR, FQNEAQ (reference sequence). The DNA for the CDR3 is TGTGCCAGCAGCGCACAGGAGAATGAAAAACTGTTTTTT. Encoded protein: CASSAQENEKLFF.

In its sample, this clone was seen a few times. V usage is TRBV4-1 and J usage is TRBJ2-6; D is possibly TRBD2 (6 bases). The germline CDR1 and CDR2 sequences are MGHRA and YSYEKL. Trimming took 3 bases from V and 0 from J, leaving 24 bases between them. The CDR3 is 21 amino acids. The CDR3 spells CASSHPKGGKGTLSGANVLTF. The CDR3 DNA reads TGCGCCAGCAGCCACCCAAAGGGCGGGAAAGGGACCCTCTCTGGGGCCAACGTCCTGACTTTC.

The J gene is TRBJ1-1, the V gene TRBV15; 7 nucleotides match TRBD1. This CDR3 region has 14 residues. J lost 1 base, V lost 6 bases, and 5 bases had no gene match. CDR1 and CDR2 from the germline V gene are LNHNV and YYDKDF (reference sequence). Here the CDR3 reads CATSLRQGNTEAFF. The CDR3 region has the DNA TGTGCCACCAGTCTCCGACAGGGGAACACTGAAGCTTTCTTT.

The chain uses TRBV6-5 and TRBJ2-7; 8 positions agree with TRBD1. Germline V gene sequence: CDR1 MNHEY, CDR2 SVGAGI. The CDR3 sequence is 16 residues long. V shed 1 base and J 3 bases; nucleotides not matched to a gene: 8. The DNA of the CDR3 is TGTGCCAGCAGTTACTGGTCCGGGACAGGAGGCTACGAGCAGTACTTC. This translates into CASSYWSGTGGYEQYF.

This clone was detected only once. The chain employs TRBV4-1 and TRBJ1-2, with a weak D call TRBD1 (6 bases). Trimming shortened V by 2 bases and J by 4 bases, and 17 bases separated the two germline ends. Germline V gene sequence: CDR1 MGHRA, CDR2 YSYEKL. The CDR3 runs 16 residues. In DNA form, the CDR3 reads TGCGCCAGCAGCCAATCGGTGATCAGGGGTTTCTATGGCTACACCTTC. Translated, it gives CASSQSVIRGFYGYTF.

The CDR3 loop reads CASSPFQNRVNEKLFF. The CDR3 DNA reads TGTGCCAGCAGCCCCTTCCAGAACAGGGTTAATGAAAAACTGTTTTTT. V gene TRBV9 combines with J gene TRBJ1-4; weak D call: TRBD1 (6 bases). The V gene's germline CDR1 is SGDLS and CDR2 YYNGEE. V was trimmed by 4 bases and J by 4 bases, leaving 17 bases between them. The CDR3 spans 16 residues.

This clone was observed a single time. The genes are TRBV4-3 and TRBJ2-5; TRBD2 is a possible D gene (7 bases). V was clipped by 2 bases and J by 3 bases, with 13 bases between them. Germline lookup yields CDR1 LGHNA and CDR2 YSLEER. CDR3 size: 15 residues. The CDR3 is CASSQTWGGKETQYF. CDR3 sequence (DNA): TGCGCCAGCAGCCAAACCTGGGGGGGCAAAGAGACCCAGTACTTC.

The chain combines TRBV5-5 with TRBJ2-2, with D maybe TRBD1 (6 bases). This CDR3 is built from 15 residues. Trimming stripped 5 bases from V and 5 bases from J, with 16 bases between. The germline CDR1 and CDR2 sequences are SGHKS and YYEKEE (reference sequence). CDR3 DNA sequence: TGTGCCAGCAGACCCGGGACAAGGCGAACCGGGGAGCTGTTTTTT. This encodes CASRPGTRRTGELFF.

This clone has just one count. V and J are TRBV28 and TRBJ2-1; no clear D. The CDR3 sequence is 11 residues long. V was pared by 2 bases and J by 8 bases, with 4 bases between. CDR1 and CDR2 from the germline V gene are MDHEN and SYDVKM. The CDR3 nucleotides read TGTGCCAGCAGTTTACAGTATGAGCAGTTCTTC. It specifies CASSLQYEQFF. Full variable domain (outside the CDR3, taken from reference TRBV28 and TRBJ2-1): DVKVTQSSRYLVKRTGEKVFLECVQDMDHENMFWYRQDPGLGLRLIYFSYDVKMKEKGDIPEGYSVSREKKERFSLILESASTNQTSMYLCASSLQYEQFFGPGTRLTVL.

The chain joins TRBV19 to TRBJ1-4; possible D gene TRBD1, 5 bases. Germline V gene data show CDR1 as LNHDA and CDR2 as SQIVND (reference sequence). The CDR3 loop spans 13 amino acids. Trimming shortened V by 4 bases and J by 4 bases, and 7 bases separated the two germline ends. CDR3 region: CASSSRDNEKLFF. DNA of the CDR3: TGTGCCAGTAGTAGCAGGGATAATGAAAAACTGTTTTTT.

The CDR3 nucleotides are TGTGCCAGCAGTAAGAGCGGGGCCGCGGGAGAGACCCAGTACTTC. Translating gives CASSKSGAAGETQYF. The chain is built from TRBV6-5 and TRBJ2-5; 7 bases line up with TRBD2. CDR3 size: 15 residues. Germline V gives CDR1 MNHEY, CDR2 SVGAGI. With 5 bases clipped from V and 4 bases from J, the junction kept 10 bases outside the gene matches.

The chain recombines TRBV11-3 with TRBJ1-1; unclear D gene. V was pared by 5 bases and J by 1 base, with 20 bases between. Germline CDR1 reads SGHNT; CDR2 reads YENEEA. This CDR3 has 17 residues. The CDR3 nucleotides are TGTGCCAGCAGCCCCCGTTACGGGAAGGTCAGGAACACTGAAGCTTTCTTT. This sequence encodes CASSPRYGKVRNTEAFF.

The J gene is TRBJ2-5, the V gene TRBV10-3; TRBD2 matches at 12 bases. Unmatched junction bases numbered 10, after V lost 8 bases and J lost 3 bases. Looked up from germline, CDR1 is ENHRY and CDR2 is SYGVKD. The CDR3 length is 16 residues. The CDR3 bases are TGTGCCATCTCGGAAAGGCTAGCGGGGGGGAAAGAGACCCAGTACTTC. This sequence encodes CAISERLAGGKETQYF.

The V gene is TRBV4-1, the J gene TRBJ2-1, with 7 bases lining up with TRBD2. Trimming cost V 4 bases and J 5 bases; bases outside gene matches: 8. The germline CDR1 and CDR2 sequences are MGHRA and YSYEKL. This CDR3 contains 15 residues. The DNA of the CDR3 is TGCGCCAGCAGCCCGACTAGCATTTGGGACAATGAGCAGTTCTTC. Translation gives CASSPTSIWDNEQFF.

The V and J genes are TRBV7-9 and TRBJ1-1; maybe TRBD1 (5 bases). The CDR3 is made up of 16 amino acids. Germline V gene lookup returns CDR1 SEHNR and CDR2 FQNEAQ (reference sequence). Between the trimmed V and J ends, which lost 1 base and 0 bases, there was a span of 12 bases. The CDR3 sequence: CASSLGPTGVNTEAFF. CDR3 in DNA: TGTGCCAGCAGCTTAGGGCCCACAGGAGTGAACACTGAAGCTTTCTTT.

This clone appeared a few times. The chain is built from TRBV4-3 and TRBJ2-3, with D perhaps matching TRBD2 (6 bases). Germline CDR1 LGHNA, CDR2 YSLEER. Trimming stripped 0 bases from V and 6 bases from J, with 13 bases between. This CDR3 contains 15 residues. CDR3 sequence: CASSQDTGVMDTQYF. CDR3 nucleotide sequence: TGCGCCAGCAGCCAAGACACGGGAGTAATGGATACGCAGTATTTT.

V and J are TRBV9 and TRBJ2-5; tentative D call: TRBD2 (6 bases). The CDR3 extends over 13 amino acids. Germline V gene sequence: CDR1 SGDLS, CDR2 YYNGEE. V was pared by 0 bases and J by 7 bases, with 10 bases between. The CDR3 nucleotides read TGTGCCAGCAGCGTAGGGACGGAGGGGACCCAGTACTTC. This gives the protein CASSVGTEGTQYF.

The chain carries TRBV7-3 and TRBJ2-1, with a possible D match to TRBD2 (6 bases). This CDR3 has 13 residues. Germline V gene data show CDR1 as SGHTA and CDR2 as FQGTGA. V dropped 5 bases and J dropped 9 bases, with 14 bases sitting between them. CDR3 bases: TGTGCCAGCAGCCGCGGGGTTGATCGTGAGCAGTTCTTC. Its protein product is CASSRGVDREQFF.

This chain uses TRBV29-1 with TRBJ2-2, with TRBD2 identical over 11 bases. V shed 3 bases and J 7 bases; nucleotides not matched to a gene: 13. This CDR3 has 17 amino acids. Germline CDR1 is SQVTM and CDR2 is ANQGSEA. The CDR3, as DNA: TGCAGCGTTGACGGGGATAGTAGCGGGAGGGTCGGCGGGGAGCTGTTTTTT. Translated, it gives CSVDGDSSGRVGGELFF.

The rearrangement uses TRBV5-8 and TRBJ1-1; D unclear. V shed 2 bases and J shed 8 bases, with 10 bases lying between them. The CDR3 loop spans 12 amino acids. Germline CDR1 reads SGHTS; CDR2 reads YDEGEE. In nucleotides, the CDR3 is TGTGCCAGCAGCTTTAACCCCAGAGAAGCTTTCTTT. Translation gives CASSFNPREAFF.

The chain joins TRBV5-4 to TRBJ2-7; TRBD2 matches 11 bases. CDR3 size: 15 residues. V was clipped by 4 bases and J by 5 bases; unmatched bases: 8. Germline assignment: CDR1 SGHNT and CDR2 YYREEE (reference sequence). The CDR3 here is CASSQQLAGANEQYF. The CDR3, as DNA: TGTGCCAGCAGCCAACAACTAGCGGGAGCTAACGAGCAGTACTTC.